This T cell receptor (beta chain) was observed in a study of shared clonotypes between healthy human individuals. Notes on the study in general: Naive subsets generally had larger estimated richness than memory subsets. Incomplete sequencing of sorted subsets was indicated by rarefaction despite large depth.

For this clone: Its antigen remains unknown.

V trimming: 4 bases; J trimming: 3 bases; junction bases outside the gene matches: 9. Germline CDR1 and CDR2: MGHDK and SYGVNS. The length of the CDR3 is 15 residues. Replicate PCRs run on sorted subsets employed 200 ng DNA, 25,000 to 35,000 T cell genomes. Profiling relied on immunoSEQ multiplex PCR, and the TCRdb table lists in-frame clones only, not all of them. The sample yields roughly 890,000 clones, nearly 95% seen once. Positively selected for CCR7, the CD45RO-negative cells used as naive CD8 cells excluded terminally differentiated effector memory CD45RA+ cells. The rearrangement joins TRBV25-1 to TRBJ2-7; 7 bases line up with TRBD2. The TCR originated in a man in his thirties or forties in good health. The sequenced sample was naive CD8+ T cells sorted from blood. CDR3 region: CASSGVRGDFYEQYF. CDR3 coding DNA: TGTGCCAGCAGTGGTGTACGGGGGGATTTCTACGAGCAGTACTTC.